A selection of T cell receptor beta chains follows, all from one sample in a study of beta chain features in type 1 diabetes. The protocol was immunoSEQ multiplex PCR, while the TCRdb copy is restricted to in-frame clones and leaves out a portion. The repertoire includes about 620,000 clones, roughly 16% of them detected once, and about 0.097% sits in the top ten. The material sequenced was naive CD4+ T cells from blood. The receptor set was obtained from a man aged 18 to 35 in good health. Each CDR3 is given with its conserved first and last residue. D genes are given only for firm matches. The size field is filled for only some rows; it gives once, few, many or a size class.

>few|.|TRBJ1-3|TRBV7-2
CASSRYPSGNTIYF
TGTGCCAGCAGCCGATACCCCTCTGGAAACACCATATATTTT
>.|TRBD2|TRBJ2-5|TRBV27
CASSYSGRGTRGFGTQYF
TGTGCCAGCAGTTACTCGGGTCGCGGGACTAGGGGATTCGGGACCCAGTACTTC
>.|.|TRBJ1-1|TRBV6-5
CASRDIVGTEAFF
TGTGCCAGCAGGGACATTGTCGGGACTGAAGCTTTCTTT
>few|TRBD2|TRBJ2-3|TRBV7-2
CASSQPPSGRMRTQYF
TGTGCCAGCAGCCAACCCCCAAGCGGGAGAATGAGAACGCAGTATTTT
>few|TRBD1|TRBJ2-3|TRBV5-1
CASSLRGLDRGLTDTQYF
TGCGCCAGCAGTCTGAGAGGTCTGGACAGGGGGCTAACAGATACGCAGTATTTT
>few|TRBD1|TRBJ2-7|TRBV7-2
CASSLVRTGGYEQYF
TGTGCCAGCAGCTTAGTTAGGACAGGGGGCTACGAGCAGTACTTC
>.|.|TRBJ1-2|TRBV7-2
CASSLLARTLPGYTF
TGTGCCAGCAGCTTGCTGGCCAGGACCCTTCCTGGCTACACCTTC
>.|.|TRBJ1-6|TRBV6-1
CASSERTGRNSPLHF
TGTGCCAGCAGTGAACGTACAGGGCGGAATTCACCCCTCCACTTT
>.|TRBD2|TRBJ2-3|TRBV4-2
CASSQDRASGSYRRGTDTQYF
TGTGCCAGCAGCCAAGATAGGGCTAGCGGGAGTTATAGGAGGGGCACAGATACGCAGTATTTT
>few|TRBD1|TRBJ2-7|TRBV5-4
CASSFGTGNYEQYF
TGTGCCAGCAGCTTCGGGACAGGGAACTACGAGCAGTACTTC
>few|TRBD1|TRBJ2-7|TRBV4-3
CASSQDWDRVNEQYF
TGCGCCAGCAGCCAAGATTGGGACAGGGTGAACGAGCAGTACTTC
>few|.|TRBJ2-1|TRBV11-3
CASSLGGWVTNEQFF
TGTGCCAGCAGCTTAGGAGGTTGGGTTACCAATGAGCAGTTCTTC
>once|.|TRBJ2-5|TRBV14
CASSPYLAGRQETQYF
TGTGCCAGCAGCCCTTACCTTGCGGGCAGACAAGAGACCCAGTACTTC
>few|TRBD1|TRBJ2-7|TRBV7-9
CASSTTGGNVYEQYF
TGTGCCAGCAGTACCACAGGGGGCAATGTGTACGAGCAGTACTTC
>few|.|TRBJ2-7|TRBV7-9
CASSLGAGNTYEQYF
TGTGCCAGCAGCTTAGGGGCAGGGAATACCTACGAGCAGTACTTC
>few|.|TRBJ2-7|TRBV6-1
CASRAPGQGTYEQYF
TGTGCCAGCAGGGCACCGGGACAAGGAACATACGAGCAGTACTTC
>.|TRBD1|TRBJ2-7|TRBV5-1
CASSLEGQATYEQYF
TGCGCCAGCAGCTTGGAGGGACAGGCCACCTACGAGCAGTACTTC
>.|.|TRBJ2-2|TRBV5-6
CASSWAGAGTTGELFF
TGTGCCAGCAGCTGGGCGGGGGCAGGGACCACCGGGGAGCTGTTTTTT
>.|.|TRBJ1-2|TRBV28
CASSFQGYGYTF
TGTGCCAGCAGTTTCCAGGGCTATGGCTACACCTTC
>few|.|TRBJ1-2|TRBV10-3
CAIRPQQGNGYTF
TGTGCCATCAGACCCCAGCAGGGCAATGGCTACACCTTC
>few|TRBD1|TRBJ2-5|TRBV4-3
CASSKRQGVGETQYF
TGCGCCAGCAGCAAGAGACAGGGTGTGGGAGAGACCCAGTACTTC
>.|.|TRBJ2-1|TRBV20-1
CSARDQAPVFF
TGCAGTGCTAGAGATCAGGCACCAGTGTTCTTC
>few|TRBD1|TRBJ2-5|TRBV7-3
CASSAGTAAQETQYF
TGTGCCAGCAGCGCCGGGACAGCAGCCCAAGAGACCCAGTACTTC
>few|.|TRBJ2-7|TRBV5-1
CASSLSGSSGAAF
TGCGCCAGCAGCTTGAGTGGTTCTTCCGGGGCCGCCTTC
>few|TRBD1|TRBJ1-1|TRBV4-1
CASSQVERGQSWSTEAFF
TGCGCCAGCAGCCAAGTGGAGAGGGGGCAGTCCTGGAGCACTGAAGCTTTCTTT
>few|TRBD2|TRBJ2-5|TRBV5-4
CASSFSASGGQETQYF
TGTGCCAGCAGCTTTTCGGCTAGCGGGGGCCAAGAGACCCAGTACTTC